What follows are 13 T cell receptor beta chains derived from one specimen sequenced in a study of quantifying T cell responses using KT2 cells. Study-wide background: cDNA was made from DNase-treated RNA using alpha and beta constant primers.

An oligo carrying a UMI was ligated to the cDNA 3' end. The first PCR ran 4 to 5 cycles with an equimolar RC1.1 and RC1.2 beta primer mix. TCRdb reprocessed the UMI-ligation and nested PCR reads with MiXCR, giving one entry per CDR3 protein. In the table there are 40,000 to 55,000 distinct CDR3 sequences, roughly 12% of which are singletons. The sample was PBMCs spiked with cells of the T cell clone KT2. All receptors derive from a human donor.

V usage is TRBV12-3 or TRBV12-4 and J usage is TRBJ2-3; the D is unclear. The CDR3 contains 14 residues. The V gene lost 6 bases and the J gene lost 1 base, with 11 bases spanning the gap. In DNA form, the CDR3 reads TGTGCCAGCAGGGAACTGGTGGGCACAGATACGCAGTATTTT. Translated, it gives CASRELVGTDTQYF.

This clonotype was picked up many times. The chain is built from TRBV18 and TRBJ2-7; tentatively, D is TRBD1 or TRBD2 (5 bases each). Germline CDR1 KGHSH, CDR2 LQKENI. The ends were cut back, 5 bases at V and 3 bases at J, with 11 bases in the middle. CDR3 length: 13 residues. CDR3 sequence (DNA): TGTGCCAGCTCAACGGGGCGGAACTACGAGCAGTACTTC. Residues: CASSTGRNYEQYF.

This chain connects TRBV5-1 to TRBJ1-3, with a tentative D call TRBD1 (6 bases). V lost 2 bases, J lost 0 bases, and 15 bases lay in between. The CDR3 length is 17 residues. Germline CDR1 and CDR2: SGHRS and YFSETQ. The CDR3 DNA reads as TGCGCCAGCAGCTTCGGGGGCAGGGATCACTCTGGAAACACCATATATTTT. Encoded protein: CASSFGGRDHSGNTIYF.

This clonotype was recorded a few times. The chain couples TRBV20-1 to TRBJ2-1; the D gene is possibly TRBD2 (5 bases). Trimming pared 6 bases from V and 7 bases from J, leaving 13 bases between. Germline V lookup: CDR1 DFQATT, CDR2 SNEGSKA (reference sequence). The CDR3 has 12 amino acids. CDR3 protein: CSAALGGNEQFF. DNA for the CDR3: TGCAGTGCCGCGCTCGGCGGGAATGAGCAGTTCTTC.

This clonotype occurred many times. The chain joins TRBV10-1 to TRBJ1-2; D unclear. This CDR3 is built from 13 residues. Trimming stripped 4 bases from V and 0 bases from J, with 6 bases between. Germline V gene lookup returns CDR1 WNHNN and CDR2 SYGVQD (reference sequence). The CDR3 nucleotides read TGCGCCAGCAGTGCCGGACCTAACTATGGCTACACCTTC. The encoded protein is CASSAGPNYGYTF.

The J gene is TRBJ1-6, the V gene TRBV20-1; D is undetermined. The CDR3 consists of 14 residues. Germline assignment: CDR1 DFQATT and CDR2 SNEGSKA (reference sequence). V lost 6 bases to trimming and J lost 0 bases, with 9 bases between them. The CDR3 protein is CSALASSYNSPLHF. In nucleotides, the CDR3 is TGCAGTGCCCTAGCTAGCTCCTATAATTCACCCCTCCACTTT.

The J gene is TRBJ2-3, the V gene TRBV20-1, with 7 nucleotides matching TRBD2. Unmatched junction bases numbered 11, after V lost 6 bases and J lost 2 bases. The CDR3 is made up of 15 amino acids. Looked up from germline, CDR1 is DFQATT and CDR2 is SNEGSKA (reference sequence). The CDR3 DNA reads as TGCAGTGCATTAGGTGACGGGAGGATCACAGATACGCAGTATTTT. Translating gives CSALGDGRITDTQYF.

This clonotype appeared many times. The chain couples TRBV4-3 to TRBJ2-6; D possibly corresponds to TRBD1 (5 bases). V shed 0 bases and J shed 4 bases, with 10 bases lying between them. Germline V gene lookup returns CDR1 LGHNA and CDR2 YSLEER. The CDR3 extends over 16 amino acids. The CDR3, as DNA: TGCGCCAGCAGCCAAGAACCTGGGGCAGGGGCCAACGTCCTGACTTTC. This translates into CASSQEPGAGANVLTF.

The chain recombines TRBV7-2 with TRBJ2-3; D is perhaps TRBD1 or TRBD2 (7 bases each). This CDR3 comprises 15 residues. V dropped 2 bases and J dropped 4 bases, with 13 bases sitting between them. CDR1 and CDR2 (germline): SGHTA, FQGNSA. CDR3 sequence reads: CASSLQGGSADTQYF. In nucleotides, the CDR3 is TGTGCCAGCAGCTTACAGGGGGGGAGCGCAGATACGCAGTATTTT.

This clonotype has more than one count but fewer than ten. This sequence joins TRBV12-3 or TRBV12-4 and TRBJ2-3; 10 bases align to TRBD2. The CDR3 extends over 15 amino acids. Trimming took 6 bases from V and 6 from J; bases not matched to a gene: 9. CDR3 DNA: TGTGCCAGCAGATCCTATAGCGGGGGGATGGATACGCAGTATTTT. The encoded protein is CASRSYSGGMDTQYF.

This clonotype turned up a few times. The V gene is TRBV2, the J gene TRBJ2-5; tentative D call: TRBD2 (5 bases). The length of the CDR3 is 15 residues. Germline V gene data show CDR1 as SNHLY and CDR2 as FYNNEI. V was shortened by 3 bases and J by 5 bases, with 16 bases between the two germline ends. DNA for the CDR3: TGTGCCAGCAGTGAGTTTCGGAGCGGCGGGGAGACCCAGTACTTC. Amino acids: CASSEFRSGGETQYF.

This clonotype was detected ten times or more. V gene TRBV30 combines with J gene TRBJ1-5, with D unresolved. CDR3 length equals 13 residues. V was trimmed by 0 bases and J by 1 base, leaving 4 bases between them. Germline CDR1 GTSNPN, CDR2 SVGIG (reference sequence). This chain's CDR3 is CAWSVQSNQPQHF. CDR3 bases: TGTGCCTGGAGTGTACAAAGCAATCAGCCCCAGCATTTT.

In its sample, this clonotype was seen many times. The chain joins TRBV12-3 or TRBV12-4 to TRBJ1-2; 7 bases are a match to TRBD1. This CDR3 comprises 15 residues. V shed 5 bases, J shed 4 bases, and the junction held 10 bases outside the gene matches. CDR3 sequence reads: CASSPQGTMGYGYTF. The CDR3 DNA follows: TGTGCCAGCAGTCCACAGGGGACCATGGGCTATGGCTACACCTTC.